This TCR beta chain was identified during a study of breast tumors, draining lymph nodes, adjacent tissues (dated by TCRdb to the mid-2010s). Regarding the study in general: TCR beta repertoires were compared across tumor, adjacent nontumor tissue and axillary lymph nodes obtained from breast cancer patients. In human breast cancer, the study set out to evaluate how tumor, surrounding tissue and draining lymph node repertoires relate to one another and whether T cells may move between these sites.

The axillary draining lymph nodes of breast cancer patients were the source of the lymph node samples. The study at large found these results: Tumor T-cell repertoires showed less diversity than lymph node repertoires and more diversity than nontumor tissue repertoires, and tumor T-cell repertoires showed preferential V and J gene usage. The conclusion that tumor T cells originate in lymph nodes was framed as consistent with a hypothesis rather than directly demonstrated. The similarity between tumor and nontumor tissue repertoires was significantly greater in luminal-like breast cancer than in basal-like breast cancer. The data were considered consistent with the idea that most tumor T cells come from the lymph node and then expand in tumor tissue.

Sequenced on an Illumina HiSeq 2000. TCR beta chain libraries were generated through multiplex PCR amplification. High-throughput sequencing was used to analyze the amplified TCR beta chain products. The public reads were reanalyzed by TCRdb: fastp trimming at Q25, MiXCR alignment, in-frame beta chains only. Each record represents a unique CDR3 protein, reported with the most common genes and DNA among its rows. In this sample the table shows about 130,000 distinct CDR3 sequences, nearly 20% of which occur a single time. The ten largest clones add up to 3% to 4% of the sample. V is cut back by 5 bases and J by 8 bases, with 10 bases in the junction unmatched. There are 15 amino acids in the CDR3, from cysteine to phenylalanine inclusive. Here the CDR3 DNA is all that survives: 45 bases in frame from base 1. Sequences SGHTA (CDR1) and FQGNSA (CDR2) are obtained from the germline V gene. The sample holds many counts of this clonotype. Its specific antigen is unknown. No base-level quality is on record; no much larger clone is a single base apart.

The receptor was isolated from a female donor with breast cancer. Some clones in this sample may be carry-over from other donors' samples. Sequenced material: axillary lymph node tissue. The sequence is built from TRBV7-2 and TRBJ2-1; 9 middle bases align to TRBD2. The DNA sequence reads TGTGCCAGCAGCCCATCGGTGCGGGGGGGCCATGAGCAGTTCTTC. This is translated as CASSPSVRGGHEQFF.